The 25 T cell receptor beta chains below all came from one sample that was sequenced in a study of tumor-infiltrating lymphocytes in localized non-small cell lung cancer (dated by TCRdb to the early 2020s). Libraries were made using the immunoSEQ multiplex PCR assay. TCRdb limited this immuneACCESS table to in-frame rearrangements with V and J called. A share of clones is missing; checked studies link under half to unresolved V genes, and the rest is unexplained. Across this sample there are 25,000 or so clones, with roughly 63% seen only once. The ten most abundant clones make up roughly 14% of the sample. The sample comprised lung tumor tissue. The receptors were sampled from a human donor with non-small cell lung cancer.

This clone was counted once. The J gene is TRBJ2-7, the V gene TRBV9, with TRBD1 identical over 7 bases. Germline V lookup: CDR1 SGDLS, CDR2 YYNGEE. Trimming at V came to 0 bases and at J to 2 bases, leaving 5 bases not matched to a gene. The CDR3 extends over 15 amino acids. The CDR3 here is CASSVGGTVTYEQYF. The CDR3 coding sequence is TGTGCCAGCAGCGTAGGGGGGACAGTTACCTACGAGCAGTACTTC.

This rearrangement joins TRBV28 to TRBJ1-3; TRBD1 agrees at 9 bases. Unmatched junction bases numbered 6, after V lost 1 base and J lost 8 bases. This CDR3 spans 15 amino acids. Germline CDR1 MDHEN, CDR2 SYDVKM. CDR3: CASSLLGTGIDTIYF. The CDR3, as DNA: TGTGCCAGCAGTTTATTAGGGACAGGGATCGACACCATATATTTT.

V usage is TRBV7-9 and J usage is TRBJ2-2; D is possibly TRBD1 (5 bases). This CDR3 is 16 amino acids long. V gave up 7 bases and J gave up 3 bases, with 18 bases separating them. CDR1 SEHNR and CDR2 FQNEAQ come from the germline V gene (reference sequence). The CDR3 loop is CASNPVAGRYTGELFF. As DNA, the CDR3 is TGTGCCAGCAACCCAGTGGCAGGGCGGTACACCGGGGAGCTGTTTTTT.

This clone has more than one count but fewer than ten. The chain joins TRBV6-5 to TRBJ2-3; unclear D gene. The CDR3 totals 11 residues. Germline lookup yields CDR1 MNHEY and CDR2 SVGAGI. The V end was cut by 5 bases, the J end by 3 bases, with 3 bases between. In DNA, the CDR3 is TGTGCCAGCAGTAGGACAGATACGCAGTATTTT. It codes for CASSRTDTQYF.

The rearrangement links TRBV28 to TRBJ2-7; the D gene could be TRBD1 or TRBD2 (5 bases each). The CDR3 runs 13 residues. V was clipped by 5 bases and J by 2 bases, with 10 bases between them. Germline values: CDR1 MDHEN, CDR2 SYDVKM. The CDR3 sequence: CASSGRGPYEQYF. The CDR3 DNA reads TGTGCCAGCAGTGGCCGGGGACCCTACGAGCAGTACTTC. Using reference TRBV28 and TRBJ2-7 for the parts outside the CDR3, the full variable domain is DVKVTQSSRYLVKRTGEKVFLECVQDMDHENMFWYRQDPGLGLRLIYFSYDVKMKEKGDIPEGYSVSREKKERFSLILESASTNQTSMYLCASSGRGPYEQYFGPGTRLTVT.

This clone has just a few counts. This chain joins TRBV6-6 and TRBJ2-7; no clear D. The germline CDR1 and CDR2 sequences are MNHNY and SVGAGI (reference sequence). With 5 bases removed from V and 3 bases from J, the gap between germline ends came to 11 bases. The CDR3 is made up of 13 amino acids. As DNA, the CDR3 is TGTGCCAGCAGTAACGACATTCTCTACGAGCAGTACTTC. Protein sequence: CASSNDILYEQYF.

The CDR3 DNA reads TGTGCCAGTAAGGGCAGAATGAACACTGAAGCTTTCTTT. Translation: CASKGRMNTEAFF. This chain connects TRBV19 to TRBJ1-1; D is unclear. CDR3 length equals 13 residues. Trimming stripped 7 bases from V and 0 bases from J, with 9 bases between. The germline V gene encodes CDR1 LNHDA and CDR2 SQIVND (reference sequence).

The rearrangement links TRBV6-1 to TRBJ2-7; unclear D gene. The CDR3 runs to 13 residues. The V gene lost 0 bases and the J gene lost 6 bases, with 9 bases spanning the gap. CDR1 and CDR2 (germline): MNHNS, SASEGT. The CDR3 is CASSEAYEAEQYF. DNA of the CDR3: TGTGCCAGCAGTGAAGCATACGAGGCCGAGCAGTACTTC.

V gene TRBV7-2 combines with J gene TRBJ2-7; D remains ambiguous. Trimming stripped 2 bases from V and 1 base from J, with 6 bases between. CDR1 and CDR2 (germline): SGHTA, FQGNSA. This CDR3 has 13 residues. CDR3 residues: CASSLRTSYEQYF. CDR3 in DNA: TGTGCCAGCAGCTTACGGACGTCCTACGAGCAGTACTTC. The whole variable domain, filled in from reference TRBV7-2 and TRBJ2-7, reads GAGVSQSPSNKVTEKGKDVELRCDPISGHTALYWYRQSLGQGLEFLIYFQGNSAPDKSGLPSDRFSAERTGGSVSTLTIQRTQQEDSAVYLCASSLRTSYEQYFGPGTRLTVT.

The chain has TRBV7-9 and TRBJ2-7, with 14 bases fitting TRBD2. CDR1 is SEHNR and CDR2 is FQNEAQ in the germline V gene (reference sequence). V dropped 5 bases and J dropped 9; count of bases not matched to a gene: 9. The CDR3 runs to 15 residues. As DNA, the CDR3 is TGTGCCAGCAGCCAGACTAGCGGGAGGGCGGGGAGGCAGTACTTC. It codes for CASSQTSGRAGRQYF.

This CDR3 reads CASSEGDIGGYTF. In DNA, the CDR3 is TGTGCCAGCAGTGAAGGGGACATTGGTGGCTACACCTTC. V gene TRBV6-1 combines with J gene TRBJ1-2; D is possibly TRBD1 (6 bases). V was pared by 1 base and J by 7 bases, with 10 bases between. This CDR3 is built from 13 residues. CDR1 is MNHNS and CDR2 is SASEGT in the germline V gene.

This clone was found a few times. This chain connects TRBV5-1 to TRBJ2-3; D possibly corresponds to TRBD1 (5 bases). This CDR3 spans 15 amino acids. Germline V CDR1 and CDR2: SGHRS, YFSETQ. Trimming left V 0 bases short and J 0 bases short, with 8 bases between. This chain's CDR3 is CASSLAGYSTDTQYF. The CDR3 DNA sequence: TGCGCCAGCAGCTTGGCAGGGTATAGCACAGATACGCAGTATTTT. The variable domain in full, with the rest retrieved from reference TRBV5-1 and TRBJ2-3, is KAGVTQTPRYLIKTRGQQVTLSCSPISGHRSVSWYQQTPGQGLQFLFEYFSETQRNKGNFPGRFSGRQFSNSRSEMNVSTLELGDSALYLCASSLAGYSTDTQYFGPGTRLTVL.

The rearrangement joins TRBV6-1 to TRBJ2-2, with 10 bases matching TRBD2. Germline lookup yields CDR1 MNHNS and CDR2 SASEGT. After removal of 6 bases from V and 6 bases from J, the junction contained 7 bases not matched to a gene. The CDR3 runs 15 residues. The chain's CDR3 is CASSPGLAVPGELFF. CDR3 nucleotide sequence: TGTGCCAGCAGCCCCGGACTAGCGGTGCCCGGGGAGCTGTTTTTT.

This clone was observed a few times. This chain uses TRBV6-5 with TRBJ1-5, with 8 nucleotides matching TRBD1. V lost 8 bases and J lost 4; bases outside the gene matches: 4. This CDR3 spans 13 amino acids. The germline V gene has CDR1 MNHEY and CDR2 SVGAGI. This chain's CDR3 is CASQYRGNQPQHF. Written as DNA, the CDR3 is TGTGCCAGCCAATACAGGGGGAATCAGCCCCAGCATTTT.

V gene TRBV6-5 combines with J gene TRBJ1-1; a weak D match, TRBD1 (5 bases). CDR1 is MNHEY and CDR2 is SVGAGI in the germline V gene. V lost 4 bases to trimming and J lost 11 bases, with 14 bases between them. The CDR3 sequence is 12 residues long. DNA for the CDR3: TGTGCCAGCAGTTCACCAAACGGGGGGGCTTTCTTT. The encoded protein is CASSSPNGGAFF.

The chain is built from TRBV19 and TRBJ2-5; D call uncertain. The end of the DNA is better explained by TRBJ2-7, so the J call may be wrong. The CDR3 contains 13 residues. Germline V gives CDR1 LNHDA, CDR2 SQIVND (reference sequence). CDR3: CASSVTNSYEQYF. The CDR3, as DNA: TGTGCCAGTAGTGTCACAAACTCCTACGAGCAGTACTTC.

The chain links TRBV7-3 to TRBJ2-3, with D perhaps TRBD1 (5 bases). The V end lost 2 bases, the J end lost 6 bases, and 12 bases lay between the germline ends. Germline CDR1 and CDR2: SGHTA and FQGTGA. The CDR3 is made up of 14 amino acids. The CDR3, as DNA: TGTGCCAGCAGCTTAGACCAGGGTTCGGATACGCAGTATTTT. It encodes CASSLDQGSDTQYF.

The chain employs TRBV5-1 and TRBJ1-5; D might be TRBD1 (5 bases). Trimming left V 0 bases short and J 7 bases short, with 14 bases between. The CDR3 covers 15 residues. Germline values: CDR1 SGHRS, CDR2 YFSETQ. Written as DNA, the CDR3 is TGCGCCAGCAGCTTGGCTGGGGCTGCGCGGCAGCCCCAGCATTTT. This sequence encodes CASSLAGAARQPQHF. Full variable domain (missing parts from reference TRBV5-1 and TRBJ1-5): KAGVTQTPRYLIKTRGQQVTLSCSPISGHRSVSWYQQTPGQGLQFLFEYFSETQRNKGNFPGRFSGRQFSNSRSEMNVSTLELGDSALYLCASSLAGAARQPQHFGDGTRLSIL.

The rearrangement links TRBV27 to TRBJ1-1, with D possibly matching TRBD1 (5 bases). Trimming shortened V by 6 bases and J by 5 bases, and 16 bases separated the two germline ends. In germline, CDR1 is MNHEY, CDR2 SMNVEV (reference sequence). This CDR3 comprises 14 residues. The CDR3 DNA follows: TGTGCCAGCAGCATATCGGGGGGAAGGACTGAAGCTTTCTTT. It encodes CASSISGGRTEAFF.

This clone came up a few times. The chain couples TRBV6-5 to TRBJ2-1, with D hard to call. This CDR3 spans 12 amino acids. The germline CDR1 and CDR2 sequences are MNHEY and SVGAGI. The ends were cut back, 4 bases at V and 12 bases at J, with 13 bases in the middle. The CDR3 sequence is CASSSALLGQFF. Written as DNA, the CDR3 is TGTGCCAGCAGTTCGGCCCTACTCGGGCAGTTCTTC.

CDR3 DNA sequence: TGCGCCAGCAGCTTGGAGGCCATGAACACTGAAGCTTTCTTT. This codes for CASSLEAMNTEAFF. V usage is TRBV5-1 and J usage is TRBJ1-1, with D hard to call. In germline, CDR1 is SGHRS, CDR2 YFSETQ. V was cut by 0 bases and J by 0 bases, with 6 bases left in between. The CDR3 extends over 14 amino acids.

The chain links TRBV7-2 to TRBJ1-4; D ambiguous. In germline, CDR1 is SGHTA, CDR2 FQGNSA. V was cut by 0 bases and J by 2 bases, with 10 bases left in between. The CDR3 is 16 amino acids. CDR3 loop: CASSLAVAGTNEKLFF. In nucleotides, the CDR3 is TGTGCCAGCAGCTTAGCGGTTGCGGGTACTAATGAAAAACTGTTTTTT.

This chain connects TRBV27 to TRBJ1-2; D gene uncertain. The CDR3 has 13 amino acids. V gave up 3 bases and J gave up 4 bases, with 9 bases separating them. Germline V gene sequence: CDR1 MNHEY, CDR2 SMNVEV (reference sequence). CDR3 in DNA: TGTGCCAGCAGTTTTTCGGGCCCCTATGGCTACACCTTC. The encoded protein is CASSFSGPYGYTF.

The rearrangement uses TRBV7-2 and TRBJ2-7; 11 bases are a match to TRBD2. Germline lookup yields CDR1 SGHTA and CDR2 FQGNSA. The CDR3 contains 14 residues. The V segment lost 1 base and the J segment 10 bases; nucleotides outside the gene matches: 6. CDR3 bases: TGTGCCAGCAGCTTAGGCTTACTAGCGGGAGATCAGTACTTC. Protein: CASSLGLLAGDQYF.

The chain recombines TRBV30 with TRBJ2-7; D perhaps matches TRBD1 (5 bases). The CDR3 runs 19 residues. CDR1 and CDR2 from the germline V gene are GTSNPN and SVGIG (reference sequence). The V gene lost 1 base and the J gene lost 0 bases, with 25 bases spanning the gap. CDR3 sequence reads: CAWSGFVGFGAPSSYEQYF. The CDR3 DNA reads as TGTGCCTGGAGTGGGTTCGTGGGTTTTGGGGCCCCAAGCTCCTACGAGCAGTACTTC.